This TCR beta chain is drawn from a study of blood T cell repertoires in COVID-19. Turning to the study itself: Both acute and convalescent COVID-19 samples were obtained from the United States, Italy and Spain. From T cells, B-cell-depleted T cells, or PBMCs came the material, which was cDNA or gDNA.

Here immunoSEQ multiplex PCR was the method, and the copy in TCRdb shows in-frame clones only, minus some. Of some 240,000 clones listed, approximately 89% are singletons. Cohorts were determined from participant-reported clinical history. Participants classified as exposed had met a COVID-19 case within 2 weeks before study entry. Looked up from germline, CDR1 is MNHEY and CDR2 is SVGAGI. The CDR3 totals 12 residues. V lost 5 bases to trimming and J lost 4 bases, with 3 bases between them. Sequenced input: PBMCs or T cells enriched from blood (not recorded which). V and J are TRBV6-5 and TRBJ1-6, with no clear D. This TCR derives from a woman aged 40 to 50 who had been exposed to COVID-19. This CDR3 reads CASSTYNSPLHF. The CDR3 DNA reads TGTGCCAGCAGTACTTATAATTCACCCCTCCACTTT.